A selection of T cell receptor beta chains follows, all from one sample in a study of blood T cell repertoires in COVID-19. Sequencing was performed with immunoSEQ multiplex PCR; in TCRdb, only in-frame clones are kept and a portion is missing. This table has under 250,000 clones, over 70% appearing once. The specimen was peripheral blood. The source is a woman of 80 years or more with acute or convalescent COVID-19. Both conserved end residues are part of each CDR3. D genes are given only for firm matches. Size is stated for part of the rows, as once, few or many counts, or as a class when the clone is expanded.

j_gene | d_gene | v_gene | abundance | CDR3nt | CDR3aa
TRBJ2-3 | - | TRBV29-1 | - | TGCAGCGTGGGGGAGGCGGGATCTAGCACAGATACGCAGTATTTT | CSVGEAGSSTDTQYF
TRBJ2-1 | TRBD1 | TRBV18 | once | TGTGCCAGCTCACCACGAGGGGGCGGCCCCCAGAATGAGCAGTTCTTC | CASSPRGGGPQNEQFF
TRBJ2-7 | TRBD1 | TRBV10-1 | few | TGCGCCAGCAGTCCCGGGACAGGGCCCTACGAGCAGTACTTC | CASSPGTGPYEQYF
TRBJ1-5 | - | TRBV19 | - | TGTGCCTCTTCGGGGGGGGCGATTCAGCCCCAGCATTTT | CASSGGAIQPQHF
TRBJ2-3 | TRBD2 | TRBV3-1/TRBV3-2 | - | TGTGCCAGCAGCCAGAGCCTAGCGGAGGGCACAGATACGCAGTATTTT | CASSQSLAEGTDTQYF
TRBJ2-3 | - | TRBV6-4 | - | TGTGCCAGCAGTGACGGTATTTTAGCGCGGAGTGATACGCAGTATTTT | CASSDGILARSDTQYF
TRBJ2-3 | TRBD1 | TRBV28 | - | TGTGCCAGCAGCCTGGGGAAGCGACAGGGGGCCCCCACAGATACGCAGTATTTT | CASSLGKRQGAPTDTQYF
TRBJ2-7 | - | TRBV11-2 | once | TGTGCCAGCAGCCCAAGAACAATGGGGCAGGCCCCCTACGAGCAGTACTTC | CASSPRTMGQAPYEQYF
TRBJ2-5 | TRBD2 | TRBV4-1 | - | TGCGCCAGCAGCCCGGGACTAGCGGGGGGTCGCGGAGAGACCCAGTACTTC | CASSPGLAGGRGETQYF
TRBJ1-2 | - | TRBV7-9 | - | TGTGCCAGCAGCCCCGGACAGCGCATGGGCGGCTACACCTTC | CASSPGQRMGGYTF
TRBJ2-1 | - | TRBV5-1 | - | TGCGCCAGCAGCGTACTTTTTGGCTCCTACAATGAGCAGTTCTTC | CASSVLFGSYNEQFF
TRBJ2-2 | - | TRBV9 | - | TGTGCCAGCACCTGGAGGGCCGGGGAGCTGTTTTTT | CASTWRAGELFF
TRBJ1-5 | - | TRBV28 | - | TGTGCCAGCAGTTTGTATAGCCGGGGAAGCAATCAGCCCCAGCATTTT | CASSLYSRGSNQPQHF
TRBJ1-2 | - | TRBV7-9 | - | TGTGCCAGCAGCCTGGCTGGGGGGGCGGATAACTATGGCTACACCTTC | CASSLAGGADNYGYTF
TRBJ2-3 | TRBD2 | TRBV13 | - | TGTGCCAGCAGCCAGTTCACTAGCGCTAACACAGATACGCAGTATTTT | CASSQFTSANTDTQYF
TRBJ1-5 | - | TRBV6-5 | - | TGTGCCAGCACCTTTGGACAGCGAAATCAGCCCCAGCATTTT | CASTFGQRNQPQHF
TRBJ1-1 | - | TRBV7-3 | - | TGTGCCAGCGCCGAGACCGCGTGGGGGGCTGAAGCTTTCTTT | CASAETAWGAEAFF
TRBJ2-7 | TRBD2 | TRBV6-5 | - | TGTGCCAGCACCGACAGGACTAGCGGGAGTTACGAGCAGTACTTC | CASTDRTSGSYEQYF
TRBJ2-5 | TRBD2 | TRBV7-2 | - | TGTGCCAGCAGCGGGCGGGGGGGTTTGGAGACCCAGTACTTC | CASSGRGGLETQYF
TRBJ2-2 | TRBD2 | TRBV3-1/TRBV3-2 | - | TGTGCCAGCAGCCCGACTAGCGGGAGGCCTAAACATGGGGAGCTGTTTTTT | CASSPTSGRPKHGELFF
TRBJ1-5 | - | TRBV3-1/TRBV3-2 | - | TGTGCCAGCAGCCAAGGACAGGTGGCGGGGCCCCAGCATTTT | CASSQGQVAGPQHF
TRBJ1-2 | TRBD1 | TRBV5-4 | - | TGTGCCAGCAGCTCCAGGGGGAACTATGGCTACACCTTC | CASSSRGNYGYTF
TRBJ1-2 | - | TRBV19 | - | TGTGCCAGTAGTATGGACAGACAATATGGCTACACCTTC | CASSMDRQYGYTF
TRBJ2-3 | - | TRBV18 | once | TGTGCCAGCTCACGGCCGCGGGGAACTAGCACAGATACGCAGTATTTT | CASSRPRGTSTDTQYF
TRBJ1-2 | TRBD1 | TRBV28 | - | TGTGCCAGCAGAGGGACAGCCCCTAACTATGGCTACACCTTC | CASRGTAPNYGYTF
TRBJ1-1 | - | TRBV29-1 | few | TGCAGCGTTGTGCGGGGCTCCACTGAAGCTTTCTTT | CSVVRGSTEAFF
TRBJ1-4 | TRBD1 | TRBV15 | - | TGTGCCACCAGCAGAGATTACCCCGGGACAGAGCATGAAAAACTGTTTTTT | CATSRDYPGTEHEKLFF
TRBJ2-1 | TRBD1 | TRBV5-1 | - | TGCGCCAGCAGCTTCTTCTGGACAGGGGGATATGAGCAGTTCTTC | CASSFFWTGGYEQFF